Presented here are 27 T cell receptor beta chains from one specimen sequenced in a study of blood T cell repertoires in COVID-19 (dated by TCRdb to 2018 to 2021). The library relied on the immunoSEQ multiplex PCR assay. TCRdb re-hosts the immuneACCESS table, in-frame sequences only. Its copies lack some clones; in the studies checked, an unresolved V gene accounts for under half of them, and the cause for the rest is not known. This sample lists about 66,000 clones; roughly 82% were detected once. The biggest ten clones account for roughly 6.7% of the sample. Sequencing was done on a sample of peripheral blood. The receptors were gathered from a man in his sixties with acute or convalescent COVID-19.

This chain uses TRBV24-1 with TRBJ1-2, with 9 bases lining up with TRBD1. In germline, CDR1 is KGHDR, CDR2 SFDVKD. The trim removed 4 bases at V and 1 base at J, leaving 6 bases unmatched. The CDR3 contains 16 residues. CDR3 loop: CATSEDRGSGNYGYTF. In DNA form, the CDR3 reads TGTGCCACCAGTGAGGACAGGGGTTCCGGTAACTATGGCTACACCTTC.

CDR3 bases: TGTGCCAGCAGCCCAGACAGTAACACTGAAGCTTTCTTT. Encoded protein: CASSPDSNTEAFF. The chain employs TRBV6-5 and TRBJ1-1; tentative D call: TRBD1 (5 bases). Germline V gene lookup returns CDR1 MNHEY and CDR2 SVGAGI. With 6 bases removed from V and 2 bases from J, the gap between germline ends came to 10 bases. This CDR3 has 13 amino acids.

In this sample, this clone turned up once. The chain has TRBV5-4 and TRBJ1-1; D is possibly TRBD1 (5 bases). Germline V lookup: CDR1 SGHNT, CDR2 YYREEE (reference sequence). This CDR3 has 14 residues. V was pared by 0 bases and J by 5 bases, with 11 bases between. The CDR3 loop is CASSLDRTLTEAFF. The CDR3 coding sequence is TGTGCCAGCAGCTTGGACAGGACCTTGACTGAAGCTTTCTTT.

The CDR3 region is CASKQGTGELFF. The CDR3 DNA reads as TGTGCCAGCAAGCAGGGCACCGGGGAGCTGTTTTTT. The chain joins TRBV6-5 to TRBJ2-2, with D maybe TRBD1 (5 bases). This CDR3 spans 12 amino acids. CDR1 MNHEY and CDR2 SVGAGI come from the germline V gene. The V gene lost 7 bases and the J gene lost 4 bases, with 7 bases spanning the gap.

This chain joins TRBV11-2 and TRBJ2-1; 14 bases are a match to TRBD2. In germline, CDR1 is SGHAT, CDR2 FQNNGV. The V gene end was trimmed by 3 bases and the J gene end by 10 bases; junction bases not matched to a gene: 5. The CDR3 covers 15 residues. CDR3: CASSFGLAGGREQFF. CDR3 nucleotides: TGTGCCAGCAGCTTCGGACTAGCGGGGGGCCGGGAGCAGTTCTTC. The variable domain in full, completed from reference TRBV11-2 and TRBJ2-1, reads EAGVAQSPRYKIIEKRQSVAFWCNPISGHATLYWYQQILGQGPKLLIQFQNNGVVDDSQLPKDRFSAERLKGVDSTLKIQPAKLEDSAVYLCASSFGLAGGREQFFGPGTRLTVL.

CDR3 sequence (DNA): TGTGCCAGCCAGGACAGAGCTAACTACGAGCAGTACGTC. Its protein is CASQDRANYEQYV. V and J are TRBV6-5 and TRBJ2-7; tentatively, D is TRBD1 (6 bases). The CDR3 runs 13 residues. Germline CDR1 and CDR2: MNHEY and SVGAGI. V lost 8 bases and J lost 3, with 14 bases in between.

CDR3 sequence: CASSWSLAGAQDEQFF. CDR3 nucleotides: TGTGCCAGCAGCTGGTCTCTAGCGGGGGCACAGGATGAGCAGTTCTTC. The rearrangement uses TRBV5-4 and TRBJ2-1; 10 nucleotides agree with TRBD2. This CDR3 has 16 residues. The V gene end was trimmed by 3 bases and the J gene end by 8 bases; junction bases not matched to a gene: 11. Germline V lookup: CDR1 SGHNT, CDR2 YYREEE (reference sequence).

The chain has TRBV18 and TRBJ2-6; no clear D. The CDR3 extends over 16 amino acids. Trimming shortened V by 2 bases and J by 0 bases, and 8 bases separated the two germline ends. Germline V gives CDR1 KGHSH, CDR2 LQKENI. The CDR3, as DNA: TGTGCCAGCTCACCATACTCCGACTCTGGGGCCAACGTCCTGACTTTC. Translation gives CASSPYSDSGANVLTF.

The chain carries TRBV25-1 and TRBJ1-3; the match to TRBD1 covers 8 bases. Germline CDR1 MGHDK, CDR2 SYGVNS. The CDR3 is made up of 15 amino acids. V lost 3 bases, J lost 7 bases, and 8 bases stayed unmatched. The CDR3, as DNA: TGTGCCAGCAGTGATGTTGGGACAGGAAGGAACACCATATATTTT. This codes for CASSDVGTGRNTIYF.

This clone came up once. The CDR3 nucleotides are TGTGCCAGTAGTATGCAGGGGGTAAGCTCTGGGGCCAACGTCCTGACTTTC. Translation gives CASSMQGVSSGANVLTF. The V gene is TRBV19, the J gene TRBJ2-6; 7 bases fit TRBD1. Trimming cost V 3 bases and J 0 bases; bases outside gene matches: 5. The CDR3 extends over 17 amino acids. Germline CDR1 and CDR2: LNHDA and SQIVND (reference sequence). Filled out from reference TRBV19 and TRBJ2-6, the complete variable domain reads DGGITQSPKYLFRKEGQNVTLSCEQNLNHDAMYWYRQDPGQGLRLIYYSQIVNDFQKGDIAEGYSVSREKKESFPLTVTSAQKNPTAFYLCASSMQGVSSGANVLTFGAGSRLTVL.

This chain links TRBV30 with TRBJ2-5; D not resolved. Trimming removed 2 bases at V and 1 base at J, with 14 bases between. Germline-derived CDR1 and CDR2 are GTSNPN and SVGIG (reference sequence). The CDR3 spans 15 residues. CDR3 in amino acids: CAWSRALPLQETQYF. CDR3 in DNA: TGTGCCTGGAGTCGCGCGCTACCCCTCCAAGAGACCCAGTACTTC.

This clone was counted ten times or more. The chain combines TRBV10-1 with TRBJ2-1; a weak D match, TRBD2 (6 bases). This CDR3 has 14 amino acids. Germline CDR1 WNHNN, CDR2 SYGVQD (reference sequence). V lost 3 bases and J 7 bases, leaving 13 bases between the germline ends. CDR3 in amino acids: CASSDDQTRNEQFF. In nucleotides, the CDR3 is TGCGCCAGCAGTGACGACCAGACTAGGAATGAGCAGTTCTTC.

V usage is TRBV24-1 and J usage is TRBJ1-6; 9 bases are shared with TRBD1. Germline trimming cut 5 bases from V and 10 bases from J; bases unmatched to any gene: 23. Per germline, CDR1 KGHDR and CDR2 SFDVKD. This CDR3 region has 20 residues. DNA for the CDR3: TGTGCCACCAGTGGTCTTTGGGGGACAGGGAGTTTCCTAATAGGATCACCCCTCCACTTT. Translated: CATSGLWGTGSFLIGSPLHF.

V gene TRBV6-4 combines with J gene TRBJ2-1, with D possibly TRBD2 on 6 matching bases. Germline lookup yields CDR1 MRHNA and CDR2 SNTAGT. Between the trimmed V and J ends, which lost 3 bases and 8 bases, there was a span of 14 bases. This CDR3 is built from 14 residues. This CDR3 is CASSERYSSDEQFF. As DNA, the CDR3 is TGTGCCAGCAGTGAACGATACTCTAGCGATGAGCAGTTCTTC.

The chain links TRBV27 to TRBJ2-3; 9 bases fit TRBD2. The V and J ends lost 7 bases and 2 bases, in that order; junction bases with no gene match: 4. The CDR3 is 14 amino acids. Germline V gene data show CDR1 as MNHEY and CDR2 as SMNVEV (reference sequence). CDR3 loop: CASTSGGFTDTQYF. In DNA, the CDR3 is TGTGCCAGCACCAGCGGGGGGTTCACAGATACGCAGTATTTT.

The V and J genes are TRBV30 and TRBJ1-1, with unresolved D. Trimming cost V 4 bases and J 4 bases, with 13 bases left between them. The germline V gene has CDR1 GTSNPN and CDR2 SVGIG (reference sequence). The CDR3 is 13 residues long. CDR3 sequence: CAWTPGKVTEAFF. CDR3 DNA sequence: TGTGCCTGGACGCCGGGTAAAGTCACTGAAGCTTTCTTT.

This chain joins TRBV2 and TRBJ2-5; no clear D. Trimming left V 2 bases short and J 4 bases short, with 5 bases between. This CDR3 is 12 amino acids long. Germline CDR1 is SNHLY and CDR2 is FYNNEI. CDR3 nucleotides: TGTGCCAGCAGTGAAATCAGAGAGACCCAGTACTTC. As protein: CASSEIRETQYF.

This chain uses TRBV11-3 with TRBJ1-1, with D hard to call. This CDR3 comprises 11 residues. With 3 bases removed from V and 11 bases from J, the gap between germline ends came to 10 bases. CDR1 SGHNT and CDR2 YENEEA come from the germline V gene. CDR3 DNA sequence: TGTGCCAGCAGCTTCGGGAATCTGGCTTTCTTT. This sequence encodes CASSFGNLAFF.

J is TRBJ2-1 and V is TRBV5-1; perhaps TRBD1 as D (5 bases). Trimming took 4 bases from V and 4 from J, leaving 18 bases between them. The CDR3 is 16 residues long. The V gene's germline CDR1 is SGHRS and CDR2 YFSETQ. CDR3 DNA: TGCGCCAGCAGCATTATTCAGGGCACCGAATACAATGAGCAGTTCTTC. It translates to CASSIIQGTEYNEQFF.

The chain recombines TRBV7-2 with TRBJ2-1, with 9 bases that match TRBD2. Germline-derived CDR1 and CDR2 are SGHTA and FQGNSA. V shed 5 bases and J 6 bases; nucleotides not matched to a gene: 8. This CDR3 has 15 residues. CDR3 residues: CASSPVAGGLNEQFF. The CDR3 region has the DNA TGTGCCAGCAGCCCGGTTGCGGGGGGGCTCAATGAGCAGTTCTTC.

The chain combines TRBV24-1 with TRBJ1-2; a weak D match, TRBD1 (6 bases). The CDR3 runs 16 residues. V was clipped by 0 bases and J by 6 bases, with 16 bases between them. CDR1 and CDR2 (germline): KGHDR, SFDVKD. The chain's CDR3 is CATSDLGSGGLDGYTF. In DNA, the CDR3 is TGTGCCACCAGTGATTTGGGTTCGGGGGGGCTGGATGGCTACACCTTC.

The chain links TRBV6-6 to TRBJ2-1, with D hard to call. The V end was cut by 5 bases, the J end by 7 bases, with 9 bases between. The germline CDR1 and CDR2 sequences are MNHNY and SVGAGI (reference sequence). The CDR3 is 12 amino acids. The chain's CDR3 is CASSRLRNEQFF. The CDR3, as DNA: TGTGCCAGCAGTCGTCTCAGGAATGAGCAGTTCTTC.

This clone was found once. The chain has TRBV6-5 and TRBJ2-5; 7 bases are shared with TRBD1. The junction had 11 bases not matched to a gene; V was cut back by 5 bases and J by 5 bases. Germline V gene sequence: CDR1 MNHEY, CDR2 SVGAGI. The CDR3 sequence is 15 residues long. The CDR3 nucleotides are TGTGCCAGCAGTCCGACAGGGACGATTCGCGAGACCCAGTACTTC. Encoded protein: CASSPTGTIRETQYF.

This chain joins TRBV6-5 and TRBJ1-3, with D unresolved. V dropped 9 bases and J dropped 4 bases, with 16 bases sitting between them. The CDR3 is 14 amino acids. The germline V gene has CDR1 MNHEY and CDR2 SVGAGI. DNA of the CDR3: TGTGCCAGTGGGAGATCTGGCCTAGGAAACACCATATATTTT. It specifies CASGRSGLGNTIYF.

The chain joins TRBV7-2 to TRBJ1-5; 10 nucleotides match TRBD1. Germline V lookup: CDR1 SGHTA, CDR2 FQGNSA. CDR3 length: 15 residues. V shed 1 base and J 4 bases; nucleotides not matched to a gene: 1. DNA of the CDR3: TGTGCCAGCAGCTTAGGGGACAGGGGAAATCAGCCCCAGCATTTT. It specifies CASSLGDRGNQPQHF.

The chain joins TRBV4-3 to TRBJ1-2; the D is unclear. Deletions cut 1 base from V and 1 base from J, with 10 bases between. CDR1 is LGHNA, CDR2 YSLEER, per germline. The CDR3 extends over 15 amino acids. As DNA, the CDR3 is TGCGCCAGCAGCCAAGGGAGGCCGCTTAACTATGGCTACACCTTC. This sequence encodes CASSQGRPLNYGYTF.

The rearrangement joins TRBV7-9 to TRBJ2-5; TRBD1 aligns across 7 bases. Germline CDR1 SEHNR, CDR2 FQNEAQ (reference sequence). J gave up 1 base and V 6 bases, and 5 bases lay outside the gene matches. CDR3 length: 14 amino acids. The CDR3 sequence: CASRKRGPQETQYF. CDR3 bases: TGTGCCAGCAGAAAAAGGGGGCCCCAAGAGACCCAGTACTTC.